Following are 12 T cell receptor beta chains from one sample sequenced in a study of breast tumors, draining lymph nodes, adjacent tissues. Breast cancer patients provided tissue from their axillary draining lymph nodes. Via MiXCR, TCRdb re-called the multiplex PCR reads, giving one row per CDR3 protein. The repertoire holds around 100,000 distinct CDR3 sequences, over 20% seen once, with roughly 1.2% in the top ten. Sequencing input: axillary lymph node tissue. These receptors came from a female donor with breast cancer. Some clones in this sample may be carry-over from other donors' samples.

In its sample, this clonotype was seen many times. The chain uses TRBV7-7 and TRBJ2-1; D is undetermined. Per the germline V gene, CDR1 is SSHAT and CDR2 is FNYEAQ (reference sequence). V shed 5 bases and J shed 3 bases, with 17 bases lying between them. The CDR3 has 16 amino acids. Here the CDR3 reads CASSPLELALYNEQFF. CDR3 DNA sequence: TGTGCCAGCAGCCCTCTTGAGTTAGCCCTCTACAATGAGCAGTTCTTC.

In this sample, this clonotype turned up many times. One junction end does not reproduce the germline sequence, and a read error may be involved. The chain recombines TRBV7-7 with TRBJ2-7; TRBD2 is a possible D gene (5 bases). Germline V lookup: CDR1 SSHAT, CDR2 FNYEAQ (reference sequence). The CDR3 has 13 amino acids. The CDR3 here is CASSHHTSSEQYF. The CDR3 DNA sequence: TGTGCTAGCAGCCACCACACTAGTAGCGAGCAGTACTTC.

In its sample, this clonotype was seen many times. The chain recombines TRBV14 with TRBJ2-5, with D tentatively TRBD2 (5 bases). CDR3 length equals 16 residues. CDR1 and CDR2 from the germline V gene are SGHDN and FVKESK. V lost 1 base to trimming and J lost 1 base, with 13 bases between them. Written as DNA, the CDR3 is TGTGCCAGCAGCCAAGTTGGACTCTTTATCCAAGAGACCCAGTACTTC. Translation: CASSQVGLFIQETQYF.

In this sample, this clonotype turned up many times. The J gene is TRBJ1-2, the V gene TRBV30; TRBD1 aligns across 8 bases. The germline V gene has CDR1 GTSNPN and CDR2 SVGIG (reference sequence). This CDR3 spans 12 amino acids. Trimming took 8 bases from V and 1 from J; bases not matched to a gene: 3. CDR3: CAPGQGNYGYTF. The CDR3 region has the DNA TGTGCCCCCGGACAGGGTAACTATGGCTACACCTTC.

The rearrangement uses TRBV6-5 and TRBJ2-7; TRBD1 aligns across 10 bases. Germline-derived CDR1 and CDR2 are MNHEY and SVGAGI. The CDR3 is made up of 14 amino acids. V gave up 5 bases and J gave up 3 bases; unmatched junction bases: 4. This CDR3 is CASSGGQGSYEQYF. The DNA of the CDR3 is TGTGCCAGCAGTGGGGGACAGGGGAGCTACGAGCAGTACTTC.

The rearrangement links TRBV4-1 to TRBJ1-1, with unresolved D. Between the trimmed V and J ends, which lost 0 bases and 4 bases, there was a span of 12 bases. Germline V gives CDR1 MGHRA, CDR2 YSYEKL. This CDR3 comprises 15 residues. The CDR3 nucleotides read TGCGCCAGCAGCCAAGATAATTGGGAGACCACTGAAGCTTTCTTT. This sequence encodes CASSQDNWETTEAFF.

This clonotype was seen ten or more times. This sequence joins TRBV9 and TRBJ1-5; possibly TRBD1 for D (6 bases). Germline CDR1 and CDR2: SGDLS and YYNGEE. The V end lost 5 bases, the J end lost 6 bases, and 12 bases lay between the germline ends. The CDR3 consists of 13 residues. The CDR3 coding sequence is TGTGCCAGCAGGTTGGGGGCAGGTCAGCCCCAGCATTTT. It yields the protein CASRLGAGQPQHF.

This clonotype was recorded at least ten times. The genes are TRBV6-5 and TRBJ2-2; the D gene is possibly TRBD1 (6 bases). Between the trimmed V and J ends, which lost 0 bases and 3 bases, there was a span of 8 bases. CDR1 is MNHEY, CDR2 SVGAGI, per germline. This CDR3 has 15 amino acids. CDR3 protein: CASSYSNRDTGELFF. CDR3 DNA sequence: TGTGCCAGCAGTTACTCGAACAGGGACACCGGGGAGCTGTTTTTT.

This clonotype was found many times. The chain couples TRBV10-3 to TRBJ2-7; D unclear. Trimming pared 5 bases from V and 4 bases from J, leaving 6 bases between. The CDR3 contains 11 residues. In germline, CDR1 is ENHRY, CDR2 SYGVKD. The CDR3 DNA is TGTGCCATCAGTTCCAAATACGAGCAGTACTTC. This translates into CAISSKYEQYF.

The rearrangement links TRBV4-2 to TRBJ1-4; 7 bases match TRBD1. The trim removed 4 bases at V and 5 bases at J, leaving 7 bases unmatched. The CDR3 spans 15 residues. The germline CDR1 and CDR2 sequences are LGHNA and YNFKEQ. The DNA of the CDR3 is TGTGCCAGCAGCCCTGGGGGACAGAGAAATGAAAAACTGTTTTTT. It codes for CASSPGGQRNEKLFF.

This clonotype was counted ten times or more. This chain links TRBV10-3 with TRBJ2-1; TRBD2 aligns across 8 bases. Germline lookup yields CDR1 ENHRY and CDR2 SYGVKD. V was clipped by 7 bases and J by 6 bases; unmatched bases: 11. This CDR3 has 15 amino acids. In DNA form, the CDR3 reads TGTGCCATCAAGGATAGCGGGAAGATGGCCAATGAGCAGTTCTTC. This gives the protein CAIKDSGKMANEQFF.

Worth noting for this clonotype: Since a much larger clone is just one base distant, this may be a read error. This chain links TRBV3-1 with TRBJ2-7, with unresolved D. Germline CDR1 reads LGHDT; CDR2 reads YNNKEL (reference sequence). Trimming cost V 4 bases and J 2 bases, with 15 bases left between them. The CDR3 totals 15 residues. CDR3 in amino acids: CASSRDSIGTYEQYF. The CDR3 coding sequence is TGTGCCAGCAGCCGAGATAGTATCGGAACCTACGAGCAGTACTTC.